The clone carrying this T cell receptor beta chain was counted at least ten times. The antigen is undetermined. Time point meaning: sample taken at primary tumor resection. Tumor, nontumor lung or frozen PBMC supplied whole RNA, sequenced without sorting. TCRdb called the 5' RACE reads again in MiXCR, with one record for every CDR3 protein. The profile shows over 90,000 distinct CDR3 sequences, approximately 8.5% of them singletons. This entry belongs to a study of spatial heterogeneity in lung cancer. General study results and limits: Relative to follow-up, resection was when ubiquitous expanded tumor TCRs appeared more in blood.

Unmatched junction bases numbered 6, after V lost 3 bases and J lost 7 bases. The CDR3 consists of 16 residues. Germline values: CDR1 LGHDT, CDR2 YNNKEL (reference sequence). Specimen: PBMCs, collected at surgery. This receptor was taken from a male donor with early-stage non-small cell lung cancer. The V gene is TRBV3-1, the J gene TRBJ2-3, with 14 bases that match TRBD2. CDR3 nucleotide sequence: TGTGCCAGCAGCCAGATAGGGACTAGCGGGGGAAATACGCAGTATTTT. It encodes CASSQIGTSGGNTQYF.